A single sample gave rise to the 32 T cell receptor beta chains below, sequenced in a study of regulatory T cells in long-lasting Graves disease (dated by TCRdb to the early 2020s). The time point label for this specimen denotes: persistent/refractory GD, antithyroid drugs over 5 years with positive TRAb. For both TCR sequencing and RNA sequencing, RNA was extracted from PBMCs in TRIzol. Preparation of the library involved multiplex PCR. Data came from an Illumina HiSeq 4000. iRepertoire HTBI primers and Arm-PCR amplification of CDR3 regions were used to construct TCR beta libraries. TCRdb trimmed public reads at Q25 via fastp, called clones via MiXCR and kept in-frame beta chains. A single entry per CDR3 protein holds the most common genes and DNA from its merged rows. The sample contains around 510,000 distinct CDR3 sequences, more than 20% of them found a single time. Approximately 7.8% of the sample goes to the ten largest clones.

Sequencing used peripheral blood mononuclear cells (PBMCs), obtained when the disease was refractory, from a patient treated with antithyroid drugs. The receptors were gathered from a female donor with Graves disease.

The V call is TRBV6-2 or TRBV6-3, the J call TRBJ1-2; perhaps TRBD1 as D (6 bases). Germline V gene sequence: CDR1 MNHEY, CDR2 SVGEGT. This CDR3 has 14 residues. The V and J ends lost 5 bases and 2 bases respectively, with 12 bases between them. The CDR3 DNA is TGTGCCAGCAGTGAAGGGGACACGAACTATGGCTACACCTTC. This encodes CASSEGDTNYGYTF.

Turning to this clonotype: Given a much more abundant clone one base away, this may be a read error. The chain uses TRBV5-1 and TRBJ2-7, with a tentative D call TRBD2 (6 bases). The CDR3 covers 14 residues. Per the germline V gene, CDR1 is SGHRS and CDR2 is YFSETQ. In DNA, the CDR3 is TGTGCCAGCAGCTACCCGGGACTGGGCTGCGAGCAGTACTTC. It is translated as CASSYPGLGCEQYF.

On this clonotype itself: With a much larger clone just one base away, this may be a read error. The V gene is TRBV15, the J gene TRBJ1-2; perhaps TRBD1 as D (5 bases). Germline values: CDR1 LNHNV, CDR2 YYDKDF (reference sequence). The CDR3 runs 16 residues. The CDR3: CATGREGPQPLLGYTF. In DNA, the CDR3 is TGTGCCACCGGCAGAGAGGGGCCACAGCCCCTCCTTGGCTACACCTTC.

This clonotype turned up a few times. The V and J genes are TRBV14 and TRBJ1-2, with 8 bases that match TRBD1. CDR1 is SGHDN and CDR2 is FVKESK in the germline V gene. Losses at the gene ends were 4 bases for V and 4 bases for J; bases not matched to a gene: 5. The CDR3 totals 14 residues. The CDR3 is CASSPTGETYGYTF. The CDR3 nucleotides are TGTGCCAGCAGCCCGACAGGGGAAACCTATGGCTACACCTTC. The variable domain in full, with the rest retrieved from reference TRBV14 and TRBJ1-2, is EAGVTQFPSHSVIEKGQTVTLRCDPISGHDNLYWYRRVMGKEIKFLLHFVKESKQDESGMPNNRFLAERTGGTYSTLKVQPAELEDSGVYFCASSPTGETYGYTFGSGTRLTVV.

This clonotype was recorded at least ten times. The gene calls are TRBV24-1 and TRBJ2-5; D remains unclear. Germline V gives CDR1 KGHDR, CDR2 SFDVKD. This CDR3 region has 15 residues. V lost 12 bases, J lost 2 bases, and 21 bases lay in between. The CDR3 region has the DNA TGTGCCCAAACCAGGTGTGTCCGAACTCAAGAGACCCAGTACTTC. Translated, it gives CAQTRCVRTQETQYF.

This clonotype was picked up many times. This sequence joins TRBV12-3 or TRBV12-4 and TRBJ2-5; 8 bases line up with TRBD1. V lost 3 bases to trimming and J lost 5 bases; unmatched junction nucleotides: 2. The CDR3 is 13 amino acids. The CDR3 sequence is CASSFRGLETQYF. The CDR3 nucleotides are TGTGCCAGCAGTTTCAGGGGGCTTGAGACCCAGTACTTC.

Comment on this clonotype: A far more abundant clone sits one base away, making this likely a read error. CDR3 region: CASSQEGGEQYF. The CDR3 nucleotides are TGTGCCAGCAGCCAAGAAGGAGGCGAGCAGTACTTC. This sequence joins TRBV4-2 and TRBJ2-7; D perhaps matches TRBD2 (5 bases). Trimming took 0 bases from V and 6 from J, leaving 6 bases between them. The CDR3 extends over 12 amino acids. Looked up from germline, CDR1 is LGHNA and CDR2 is YNFKEQ.

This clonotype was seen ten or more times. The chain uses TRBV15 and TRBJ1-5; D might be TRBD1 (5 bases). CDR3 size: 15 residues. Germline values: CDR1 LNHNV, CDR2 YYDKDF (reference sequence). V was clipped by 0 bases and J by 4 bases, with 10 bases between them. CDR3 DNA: TGTGCCACCAGCAGAGATAAGGGGTTGAATCAGCCCCAGCATTTT. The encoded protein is CATSRDKGLNQPQHF.

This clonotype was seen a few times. The CDR3 protein is CASSGTGGVDTQYF. In nucleotides, the CDR3 is TGCGCCAGCAGCGGCACAGGGGGGGTCGATACGCAGTATTTT. V usage is TRBV5-1 and J usage is TRBJ2-3; tentatively, D is TRBD1 (8 bases). Looked up from germline, CDR1 is SGHRS and CDR2 is YFSETQ. Trimming left V 4 bases short and J 6 bases short, with 15 bases between. This CDR3 comprises 14 residues.

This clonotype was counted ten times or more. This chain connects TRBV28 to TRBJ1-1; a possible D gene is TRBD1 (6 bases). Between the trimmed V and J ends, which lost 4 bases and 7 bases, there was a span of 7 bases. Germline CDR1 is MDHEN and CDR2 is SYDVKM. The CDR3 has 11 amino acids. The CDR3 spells CASSSTGEAFF. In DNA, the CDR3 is TGTGCCAGCAGTTCGACAGGTGAAGCTTTCTTT. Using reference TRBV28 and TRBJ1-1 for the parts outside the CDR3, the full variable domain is DVKVTQSSRYLVKRTGEKVFLECVQDMDHENMFWYRQDPGLGLRLIYFSYDVKMKEKGDIPEGYSVSREKKERFSLILESASTNQTSMYLCASSSTGEAFFGQGTRLTVV.

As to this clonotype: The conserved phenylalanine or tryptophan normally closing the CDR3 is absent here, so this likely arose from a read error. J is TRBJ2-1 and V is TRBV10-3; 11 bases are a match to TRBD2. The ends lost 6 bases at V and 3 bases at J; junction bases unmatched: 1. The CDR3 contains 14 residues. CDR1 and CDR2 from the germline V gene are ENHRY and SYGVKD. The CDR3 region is CAIRTSGGYNEQFC. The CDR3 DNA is TGTGCCATCAGAACTAGCGGGGGCTACAATGAGCAGTTCTGC.

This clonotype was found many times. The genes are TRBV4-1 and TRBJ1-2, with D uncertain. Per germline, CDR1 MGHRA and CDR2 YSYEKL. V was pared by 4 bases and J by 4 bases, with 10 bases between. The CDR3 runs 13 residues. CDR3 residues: CASSPEPFYGYTF. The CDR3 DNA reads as TGCGCCAGCAGCCCCGAACCGTTCTATGGCTACACCTTC.

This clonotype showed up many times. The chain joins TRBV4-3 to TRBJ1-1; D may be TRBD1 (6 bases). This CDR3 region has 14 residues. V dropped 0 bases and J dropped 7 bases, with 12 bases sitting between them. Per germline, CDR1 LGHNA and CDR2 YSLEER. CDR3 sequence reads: CASSQEAGVFEAFF. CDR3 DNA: TGCGCCAGCAGCCAAGAAGCAGGGGTTTTTGAAGCTTTCTTT.

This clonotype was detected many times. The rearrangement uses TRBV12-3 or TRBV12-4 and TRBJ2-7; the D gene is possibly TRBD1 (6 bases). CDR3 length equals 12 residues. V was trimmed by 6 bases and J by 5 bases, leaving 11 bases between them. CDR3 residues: CASSRQANEQYF. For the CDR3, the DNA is TGTGCCAGCAGCCGACAGGCGAACGAGCAGTACTTC.

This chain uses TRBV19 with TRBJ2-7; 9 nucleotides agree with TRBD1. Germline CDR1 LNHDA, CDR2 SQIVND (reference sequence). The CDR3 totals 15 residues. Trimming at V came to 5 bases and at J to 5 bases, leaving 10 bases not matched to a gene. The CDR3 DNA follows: TGTGCCAGTAGTGCTACAGGGGGCGCAAACCACGAGCAGTACTTC. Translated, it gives CASSATGGANHEQYF.

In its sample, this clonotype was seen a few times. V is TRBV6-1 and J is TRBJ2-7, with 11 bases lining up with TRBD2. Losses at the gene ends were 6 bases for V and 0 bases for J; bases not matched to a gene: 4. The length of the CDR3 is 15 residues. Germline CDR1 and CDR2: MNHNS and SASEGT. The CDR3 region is CASRSSGRSSYEQYF. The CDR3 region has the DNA TGTGCCAGCAGGTCTAGCGGGAGGAGCTCCTACGAGCAGTACTTC.

CDR3 nucleotides: TGTGCCAGCAGCATCGGACTAGCCTACGAGCAGTACTTC. As protein: CASSIGLAYEQYF. The gene calls are TRBV13 and TRBJ2-7, with 7 bases aligning to TRBD2. J was trimmed by 2 bases and V by 5 bases; bases with no gene match: 3. The CDR3 runs 13 residues. Per the germline V gene, CDR1 is PRHDT and CDR2 is FYEKMQ (reference sequence).

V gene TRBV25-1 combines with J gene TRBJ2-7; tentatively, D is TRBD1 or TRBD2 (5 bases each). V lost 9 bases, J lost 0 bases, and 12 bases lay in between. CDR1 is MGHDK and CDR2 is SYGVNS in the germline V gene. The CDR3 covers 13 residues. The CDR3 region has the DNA TGTGCCAGTTTCCGGGACGGCTCCTACGAGCAGTACTTC. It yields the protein CASFRDGSYEQYF.

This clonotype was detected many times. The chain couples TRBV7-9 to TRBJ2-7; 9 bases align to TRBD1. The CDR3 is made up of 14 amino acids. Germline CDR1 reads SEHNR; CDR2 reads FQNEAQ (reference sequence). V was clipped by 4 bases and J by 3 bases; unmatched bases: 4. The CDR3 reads CASSYRQGDYEQYF. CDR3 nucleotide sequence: TGTGCCAGCAGCTATAGACAGGGGGACTACGAGCAGTACTTC. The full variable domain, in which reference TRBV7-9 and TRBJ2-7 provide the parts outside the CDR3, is DTGVSQNPRHKITKRGQNVTFRCDPISEHNRLYWYRQTLGQGPEFLTYFQNEAQLEKSRLLSDRFSAERPKGSFSTLEIQRTEQGDSAMYLCASSYRQGDYEQYFGPGTRLTVT.

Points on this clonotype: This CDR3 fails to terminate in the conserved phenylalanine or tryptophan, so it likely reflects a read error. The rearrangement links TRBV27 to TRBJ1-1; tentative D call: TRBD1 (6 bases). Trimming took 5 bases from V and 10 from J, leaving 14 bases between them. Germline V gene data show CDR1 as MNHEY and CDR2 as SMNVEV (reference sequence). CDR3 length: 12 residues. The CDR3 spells CASSQQGSVAFL. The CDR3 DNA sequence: TGTGCCAGCAGTCAACAGGGTTCGGTAGCTTTCCTT.

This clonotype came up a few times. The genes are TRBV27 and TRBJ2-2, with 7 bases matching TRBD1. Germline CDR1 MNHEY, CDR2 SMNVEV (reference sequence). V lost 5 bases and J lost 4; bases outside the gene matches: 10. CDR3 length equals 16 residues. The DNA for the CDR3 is TGTGCCAGCAGTCCGCGGCTACAGGGGATCACCGGGGAGCTGTTTTTT. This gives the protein CASSPRLQGITGELFF.

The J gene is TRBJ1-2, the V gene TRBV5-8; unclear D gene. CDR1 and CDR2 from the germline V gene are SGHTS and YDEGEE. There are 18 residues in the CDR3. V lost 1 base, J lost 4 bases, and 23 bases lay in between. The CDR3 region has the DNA TGTGCCAGCAGCTTGTATGCGGGCTCAACCTTCCTAACCTATGGCTACACCTTC. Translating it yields CASSLYAGSTFLTYGYTF.

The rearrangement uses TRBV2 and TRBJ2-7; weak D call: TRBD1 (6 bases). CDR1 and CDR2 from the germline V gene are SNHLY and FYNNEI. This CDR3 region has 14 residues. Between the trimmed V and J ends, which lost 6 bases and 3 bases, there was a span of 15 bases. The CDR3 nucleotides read TGTGCCAGCAGCACACAGGGTCTGAACTACGAGCAGTACTTC. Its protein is CASSTQGLNYEQYF.

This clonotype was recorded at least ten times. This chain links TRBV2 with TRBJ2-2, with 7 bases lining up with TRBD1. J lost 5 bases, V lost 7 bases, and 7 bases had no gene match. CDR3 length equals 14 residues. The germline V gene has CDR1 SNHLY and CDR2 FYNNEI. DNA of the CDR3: TGTGCCAGCAACAGACAGGGAGATACCGGGGAGCTGTTTTTT. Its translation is CASNRQGDTGELFF. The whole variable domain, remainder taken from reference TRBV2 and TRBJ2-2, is EPEVTQTPSHQVTQMGQEVILRCVPISNHLYFYWYRQILGQKVEFLVSFYNNEISEKSEIFDDQFSVERPDGSNFTLKIRSTKLEDSAMYFCASNRQGDTGELFFGEGSRLTVL.

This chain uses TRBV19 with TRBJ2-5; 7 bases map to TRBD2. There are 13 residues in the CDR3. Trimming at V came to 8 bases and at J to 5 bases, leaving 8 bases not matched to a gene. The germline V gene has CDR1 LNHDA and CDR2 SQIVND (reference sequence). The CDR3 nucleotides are TGTGCCAGTCTTGGCGGGAGCGGCGAGACCCAGTACTTC. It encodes CASLGGSGETQYF.

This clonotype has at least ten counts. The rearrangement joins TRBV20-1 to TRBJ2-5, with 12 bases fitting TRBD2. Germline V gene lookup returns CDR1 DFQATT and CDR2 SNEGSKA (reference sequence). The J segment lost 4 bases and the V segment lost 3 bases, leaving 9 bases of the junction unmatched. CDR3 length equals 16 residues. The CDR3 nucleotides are TGCAGTGCTAGTGGTCTAGCGGGAGGGCCGGTAGAGACCCAGTACTTC. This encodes CSASGLAGGPVETQYF.

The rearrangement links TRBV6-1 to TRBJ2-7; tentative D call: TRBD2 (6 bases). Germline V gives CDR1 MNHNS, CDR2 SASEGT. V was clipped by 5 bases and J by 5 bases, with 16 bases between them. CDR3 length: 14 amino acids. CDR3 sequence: CASSYGLARDEQYF. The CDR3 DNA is TGTGCCAGCAGTTACGGGCTAGCGAGAGACGAGCAGTACTTC.

CDR3 DNA sequence: TGTGCCAGCGGCGGGGGTGGGACTGAAGCTTTCTTT. It encodes CASGGGGTEAFF. The chain joins TRBV27 to TRBJ1-1, with D possibly being TRBD1 (5 bases). CDR3 length: 12 amino acids. Germline lookup yields CDR1 MNHEY and CDR2 SMNVEV (reference sequence). Trimming took 8 bases from V and 5 from J, leaving 12 bases between them.

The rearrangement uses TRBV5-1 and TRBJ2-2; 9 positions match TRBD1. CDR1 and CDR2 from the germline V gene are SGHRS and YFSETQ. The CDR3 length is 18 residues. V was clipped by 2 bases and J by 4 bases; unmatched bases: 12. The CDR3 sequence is CASSFTTGTGRATGELFF. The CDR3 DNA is TGCGCCAGCAGCTTCACAACCGGGACAGGGAGGGCCACCGGGGAGCTGTTTTTT.

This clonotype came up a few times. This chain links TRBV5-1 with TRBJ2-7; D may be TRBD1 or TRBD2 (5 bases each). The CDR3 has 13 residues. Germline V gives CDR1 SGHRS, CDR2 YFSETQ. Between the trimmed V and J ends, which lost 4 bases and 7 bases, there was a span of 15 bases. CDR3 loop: CASSHGLAGEQYF. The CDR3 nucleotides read TGCGCCAGCAGCCATGGACTGGCAGGGGAGCAGTACTTC.

CDR3 bases: TGTGCCAGCAGCCTCTACGGACTACACAATGAGCAGTTCTTC. This sequence encodes CASSLYGLHNEQFF. The rearrangement joins TRBV7-9 to TRBJ2-1; TRBD2 is a possible D gene (6 bases). CDR3 length equals 14 residues. Between the trimmed V and J ends, which lost 5 bases and 5 bases, there was a span of 13 bases. Germline V gene data show CDR1 as SEHNR and CDR2 as FQNEAQ (reference sequence).

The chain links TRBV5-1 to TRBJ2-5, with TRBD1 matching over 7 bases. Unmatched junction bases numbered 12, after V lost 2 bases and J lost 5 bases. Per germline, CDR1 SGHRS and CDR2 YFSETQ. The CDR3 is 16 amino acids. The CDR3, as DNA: TGCGCCAGCAGCTTATCGAGACAGGGTGGGCGGGAGACCCAGTACTTC. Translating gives CASSLSRQGGRETQYF.